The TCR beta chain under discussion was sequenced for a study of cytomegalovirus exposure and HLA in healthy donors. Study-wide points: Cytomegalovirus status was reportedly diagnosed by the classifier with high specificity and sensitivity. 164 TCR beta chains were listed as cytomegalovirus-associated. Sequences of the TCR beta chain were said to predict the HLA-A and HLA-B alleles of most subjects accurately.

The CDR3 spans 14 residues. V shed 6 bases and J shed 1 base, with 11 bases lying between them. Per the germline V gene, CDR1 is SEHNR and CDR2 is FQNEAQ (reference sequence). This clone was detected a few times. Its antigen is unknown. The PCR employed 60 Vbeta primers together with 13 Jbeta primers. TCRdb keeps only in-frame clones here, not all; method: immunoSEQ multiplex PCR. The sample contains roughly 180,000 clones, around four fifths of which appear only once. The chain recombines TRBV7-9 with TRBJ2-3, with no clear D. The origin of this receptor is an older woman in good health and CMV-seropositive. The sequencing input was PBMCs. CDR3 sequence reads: CASSPLSRTDTQYF. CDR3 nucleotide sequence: TGTGCCAGCAGTCCCCTATCTCGCACAGATACGCAGTATTTT. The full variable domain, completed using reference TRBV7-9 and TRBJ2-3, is DTGVSQNPRHKITKRGQNVTFRCDPISEHNRLYWYRQTLGQGPEFLTYFQNEAQLEKSRLLSDRFSAERPKGSFSTLEIQRTEQGDSAMYLCASSPLSRTDTQYFGPGTRLTVL.